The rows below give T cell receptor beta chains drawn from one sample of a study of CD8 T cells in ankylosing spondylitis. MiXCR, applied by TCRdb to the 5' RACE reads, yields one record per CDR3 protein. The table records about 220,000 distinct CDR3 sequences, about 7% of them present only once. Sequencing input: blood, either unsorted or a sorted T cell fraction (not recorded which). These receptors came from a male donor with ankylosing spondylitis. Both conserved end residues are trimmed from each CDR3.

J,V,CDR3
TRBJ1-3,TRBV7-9,ASSGTEFISGNTIY
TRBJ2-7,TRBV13,ASSPGLAGATLVRQY
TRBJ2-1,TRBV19,ASSMRGREQF
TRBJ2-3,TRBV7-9,ASSLVWGTDTQY
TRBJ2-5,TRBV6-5,ASSYPAGQNSWETQY
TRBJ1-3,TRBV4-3,ASSQVLQGRAGNTIY
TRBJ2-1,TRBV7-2,ASMLRSSIGYNEQF
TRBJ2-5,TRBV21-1,ASSKSGGLAEETQY
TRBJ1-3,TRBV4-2,ASSQEINSGNTIY
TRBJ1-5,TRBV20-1,SARHQGSNQPQH
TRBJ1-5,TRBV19,ASSIWGSNQPQH
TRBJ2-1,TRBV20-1,SAALSRGSYNEQF
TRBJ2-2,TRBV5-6,ASSLDPTARPPGELF
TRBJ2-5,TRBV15,ATSRDQAEYQETQY
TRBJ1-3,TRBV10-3,AISRDRTTGNTIY
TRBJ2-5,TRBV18,ASSPPSALGTQY
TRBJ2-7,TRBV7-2,ASSPRLAGGPLNEQY
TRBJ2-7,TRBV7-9,ASSTQATSYEQY
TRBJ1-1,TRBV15,ATSRDRRGGNTEAF
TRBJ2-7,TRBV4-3,ASSQTPSGNEQY
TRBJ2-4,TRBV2,ASDRTAGIQY
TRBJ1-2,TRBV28,ASSRRTGGGGYT
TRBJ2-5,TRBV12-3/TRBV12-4,ASSRDRGLMETQY
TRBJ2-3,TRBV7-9,ASRLAGGFTDTQY
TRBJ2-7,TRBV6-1,ASRGDDPRAEQY
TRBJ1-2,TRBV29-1,SGGPSGGSNYGYT